This TCR beta chain was found in a study of blood T cells in healthy people across ages. In regard to this clonotype: Its antigen is still unknown.

The CDR3 sequence is 11 residues long. Germline V CDR1 and CDR2: SEHNR, FQNEAQ (reference sequence). Regarding the study as a whole: Donor CMV infection status was unknown, possibly confounding age-related changes in expanded clonotypes. Leaving the PBMCs unsorted stopped any conclusive comparison of naive versus antigen-experienced cells.

Combining a sample-barcoded 5' primer with a J-beta primer mix, a second PCR ran for roughly 6 to 11 cycles. One entry per CDR3 protein results from TCRdb running MiXCR on the 5' RACE reads. Of around 870,000 distinct CDR3 sequences listed, about 28% are singletons. The chain couples TRBV7-9 to TRBJ2-5, with D unresolved. The DNA end is a closer match to TRBJ2-7, so the J assignment may be wrong. The sequencing sample was made of blood. The source is a woman older than 75 in good health. The DNA of the CDR3 is TGTGCCAGCACCATGATGGGCGAGCAGTACTTC. The encoded protein is CASTMMGEQYF.